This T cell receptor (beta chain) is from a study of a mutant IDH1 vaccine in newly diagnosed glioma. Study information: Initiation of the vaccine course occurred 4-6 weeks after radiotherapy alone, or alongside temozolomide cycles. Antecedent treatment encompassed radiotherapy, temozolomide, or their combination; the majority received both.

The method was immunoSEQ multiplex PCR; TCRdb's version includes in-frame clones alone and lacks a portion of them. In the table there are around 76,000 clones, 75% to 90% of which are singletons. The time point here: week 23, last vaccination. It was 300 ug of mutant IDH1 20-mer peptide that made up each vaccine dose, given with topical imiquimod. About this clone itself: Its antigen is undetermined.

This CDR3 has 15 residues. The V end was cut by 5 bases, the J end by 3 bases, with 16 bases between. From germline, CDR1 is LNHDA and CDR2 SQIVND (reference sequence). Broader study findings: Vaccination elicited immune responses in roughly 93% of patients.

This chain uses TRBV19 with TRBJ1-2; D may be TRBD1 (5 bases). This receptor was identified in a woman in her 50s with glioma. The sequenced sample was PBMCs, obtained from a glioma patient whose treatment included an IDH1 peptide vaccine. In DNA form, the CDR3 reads TGTGCCAGTAGTGCGGGACCTACCGGGGACTATGGCTACACCTTC. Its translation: CASSAGPTGDYGYTF.